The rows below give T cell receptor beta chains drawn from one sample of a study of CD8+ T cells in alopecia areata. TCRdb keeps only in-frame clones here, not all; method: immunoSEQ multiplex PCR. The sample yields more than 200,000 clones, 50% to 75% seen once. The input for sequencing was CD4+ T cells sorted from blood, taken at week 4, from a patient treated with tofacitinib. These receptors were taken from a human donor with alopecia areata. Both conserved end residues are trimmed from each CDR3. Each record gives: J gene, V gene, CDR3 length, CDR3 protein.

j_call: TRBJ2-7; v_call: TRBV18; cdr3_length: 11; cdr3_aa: ASSLSVRYEQY
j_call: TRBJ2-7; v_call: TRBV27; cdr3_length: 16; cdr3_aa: ASSLYAPLQARWEVQY
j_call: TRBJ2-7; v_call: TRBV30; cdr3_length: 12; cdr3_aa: AWTRFLSSYEQY
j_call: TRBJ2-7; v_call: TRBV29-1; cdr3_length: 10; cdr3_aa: SGRTDSYEQY
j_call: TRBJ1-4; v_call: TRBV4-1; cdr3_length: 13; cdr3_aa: ASSPSGTGNEKLF
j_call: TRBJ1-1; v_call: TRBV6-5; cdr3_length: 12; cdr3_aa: ASSSLLQGAEAF
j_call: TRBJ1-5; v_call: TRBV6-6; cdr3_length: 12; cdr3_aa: ASSDRAINQPQH
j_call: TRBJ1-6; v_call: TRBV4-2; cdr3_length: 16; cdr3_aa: ASSQELPGAGSNSPLH
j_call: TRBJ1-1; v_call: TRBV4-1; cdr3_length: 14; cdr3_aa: ASSLRQGPMNTEAF
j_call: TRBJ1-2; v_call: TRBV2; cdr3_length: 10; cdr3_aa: ASSEGDRRIT
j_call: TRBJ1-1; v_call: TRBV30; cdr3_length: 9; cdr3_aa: AWSPSGGAF
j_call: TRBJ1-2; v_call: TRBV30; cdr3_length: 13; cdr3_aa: AWSPGQGGRYGYT
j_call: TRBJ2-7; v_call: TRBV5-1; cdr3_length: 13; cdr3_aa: ASSQSQGSGNEQY
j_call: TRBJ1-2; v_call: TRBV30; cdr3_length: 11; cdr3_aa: AWSVLLGDGYT
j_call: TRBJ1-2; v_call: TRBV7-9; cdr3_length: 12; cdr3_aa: ASSPGPGNYGYT
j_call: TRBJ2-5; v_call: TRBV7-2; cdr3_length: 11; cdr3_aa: ASSSWVGETQY
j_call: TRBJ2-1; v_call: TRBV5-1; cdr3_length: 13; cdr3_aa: ASSGGTLKVNEQF
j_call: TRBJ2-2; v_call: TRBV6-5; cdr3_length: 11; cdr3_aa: ASSYMATGELF
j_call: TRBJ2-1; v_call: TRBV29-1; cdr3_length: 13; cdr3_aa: SVMTSGGLNNEQF
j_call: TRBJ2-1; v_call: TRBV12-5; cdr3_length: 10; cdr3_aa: ASGDLGDEQF
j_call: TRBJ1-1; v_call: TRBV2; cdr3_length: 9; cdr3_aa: ASSVYSEAF
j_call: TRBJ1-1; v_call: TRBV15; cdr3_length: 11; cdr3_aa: ATSSGRNTEAF
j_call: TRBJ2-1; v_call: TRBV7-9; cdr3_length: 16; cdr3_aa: ASSSRSVWDRVYNEQF
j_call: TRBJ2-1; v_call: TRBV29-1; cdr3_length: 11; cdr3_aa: SAPGQGFSEQF
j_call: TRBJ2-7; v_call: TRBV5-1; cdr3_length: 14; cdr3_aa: ASSLSQGGLIDEQY
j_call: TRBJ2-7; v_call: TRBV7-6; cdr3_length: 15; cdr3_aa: ASSLGTTGLSSYEQY
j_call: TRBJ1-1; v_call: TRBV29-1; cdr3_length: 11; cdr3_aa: SVLKVMNTEAF
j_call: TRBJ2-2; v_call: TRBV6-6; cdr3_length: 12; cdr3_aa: ASRRAGGNGELF
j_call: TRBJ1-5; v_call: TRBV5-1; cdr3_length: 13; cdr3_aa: ASRQGGDVDQPQH
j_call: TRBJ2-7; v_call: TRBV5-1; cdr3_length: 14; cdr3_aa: ASSLAPGQGDYEQY
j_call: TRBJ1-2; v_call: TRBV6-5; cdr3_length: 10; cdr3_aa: ASLRDRGGYT
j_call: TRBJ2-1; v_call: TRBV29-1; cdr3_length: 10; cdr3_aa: SVFEGKNEQF
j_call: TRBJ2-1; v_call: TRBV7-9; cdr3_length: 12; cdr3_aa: ASRGSLLYNEQF
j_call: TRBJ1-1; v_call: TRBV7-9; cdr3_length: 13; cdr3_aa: ASSSSDVMNTEAF
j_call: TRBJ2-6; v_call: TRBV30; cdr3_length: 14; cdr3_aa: AWSVSQGAGANVLT
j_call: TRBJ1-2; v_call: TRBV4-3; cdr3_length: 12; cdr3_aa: ASSQGDRGYGYT